These 20 T cell receptor beta chains were all obtained from the same sample, sequenced in a study of cytomegalovirus exposure and HLA in healthy donors. Some clones are missing from TCRdb's copy, which holds only in-frame ones; the method was immunoSEQ multiplex PCR. The table lists 130,000 to 150,000 clones, 85% to 90% of them singletons, with roughly 6.7% in the top ten. Specimen: PBMCs. These receptors came from a woman aged 25 to 39 in good health and CMV-seropositive.

This chain uses TRBV11-2 with TRBJ2-7, with D perhaps TRBD1 (6 bases). The CDR3 runs to 16 residues. Per germline, CDR1 SGHAT and CDR2 FQNNGV. With 5 bases removed from V and 3 bases from J, the gap between germline ends came to 20 bases. Written as DNA, the CDR3 is TGTGCCAGCAGCCTTCCTCCGGGACACCACTACTACGAGCAGTACTTC. Its protein product is CASSLPPGHHYYEQYF.

This chain uses TRBV7-3 with TRBJ2-7, with unresolved D. The CDR3 totals 13 residues. V lost 2 bases to trimming and J lost 0 bases, with 5 bases between them. Per germline, CDR1 SGHTA and CDR2 FQGTGA. The CDR3 loop reads CASSLSHSYEQYF. The DNA for the CDR3 is TGTGCCAGCAGCTTATCCCACTCCTACGAGCAGTACTTC.

This rearrangement joins TRBV27 to TRBJ2-5; D is possibly TRBD2 (6 bases). The germline CDR1 and CDR2 sequences are MNHEY and SMNVEV (reference sequence). CDR3 length equals 15 residues. V lost 5 bases and J lost 2, with 15 bases in between. In DNA form, the CDR3 reads TGTGCCAGCAGTCCATCCGGGAGATATCAAGAGACCCAGTACTTC. Amino acid sequence: CASSPSGRYQETQYF.

The table lists this clone with a count of one. The chain carries TRBV28 and TRBJ2-2; D is unclear. In germline, CDR1 is MDHEN, CDR2 SYDVKM. This CDR3 region has 14 residues. Between the trimmed V and J ends, which lost 1 base and 7 bases, there was a span of 10 bases. The chain's CDR3 is CASSLSPRLGELFF. DNA of the CDR3: TGTGCCAGCAGTTTATCCCCCCGACTCGGGGAGCTGTTTTTT.

The chain recombines TRBV29-1 with TRBJ2-6, with D hard to call. The CDR3 contains 13 residues. The germline gives CDR1 SQVTM, CDR2 ANQGSEA. With 4 bases removed from V and 6 bases from J, the gap between germline ends came to 10 bases. This CDR3 reads CSVGLGEANVLTF. The CDR3 DNA reads TGCAGCGTTGGACTTGGAGAGGCCAACGTCCTGACTTTC.

There are a few counts of this clone. The gene calls are TRBV11-2 and TRBJ2-5, with D possibly TRBD2 on 6 matching bases. V lost 3 bases, J lost 4 bases, and 9 bases lay in between. Germline V gene data show CDR1 as SGHAT and CDR2 as FQNNGV. This CDR3 region has 13 residues. CDR3 sequence: CASSFQGGETQYF. The CDR3 bases are TGTGCCAGCAGCTTTCAGGGAGGAGAGACCCAGTACTTC.

The rearrangement links TRBV7-2 to TRBJ2-2; TRBD2 agrees at 11 bases. Germline CDR1 reads SGHTA; CDR2 reads FQGNSA. The CDR3 consists of 18 residues. V lost 0 bases and J lost 4; bases outside the gene matches: 7. CDR3 nucleotide sequence: TGTGCCAGCAGCTTAGCGGTAGCGGGGGGGCGGGGCACCGGGGAGCTGTTTTTT. Protein product: CASSLAVAGGRGTGELFF.

CDR3 coding DNA: TGTGCCAGCAGTTACCTAGGGGGGGGTCGTCAGCCCCAGCATTTT. It specifies CASSYLGGGRQPQHF. This rearrangement joins TRBV6-6 to TRBJ1-5, with D possibly being TRBD1 (6 bases). The CDR3 extends over 15 amino acids. The V and J ends lost 2 bases and 6 bases respectively, with 14 bases between them. Germline CDR1 and CDR2: MNHNY and SVGAGI (reference sequence).

Here the CDR3 reads CASSTGLADTGELFF. For the CDR3, the DNA is TGTGCCAGTAGTACGGGACTAGCAGACACCGGGGAGCTGTTTTTT. The chain is built from TRBV19 and TRBJ2-2; 9 nucleotides match TRBD2. The CDR3 length is 15 residues. The ends lost 4 bases at V and 3 bases at J; junction bases unmatched: 3. Germline V gene lookup returns CDR1 LNHDA and CDR2 SQIVND (reference sequence).

The V and J genes are TRBV2 and TRBJ2-1, with D tentatively TRBD2 (6 bases). Germline V CDR1 and CDR2: SNHLY, FYNNEI. The CDR3 is 15 amino acids. Trimming took 8 bases from V and 0 from J, leaving 14 bases between them. The CDR3 protein is CASETTSISYNEQFF. CDR3 in DNA: TGTGCCAGCGAAACGACTAGTATCTCCTACAATGAGCAGTTCTTC.

In nucleotides, the CDR3 is TGTGCCAGCAGTACTCTAAGGACAGGGGGATACTCGGGAGAGACCCAGTACTTC. It codes for CASSTLRTGGYSGETQYF. This chain joins TRBV27 and TRBJ2-5, with TRBD1 matching over 10 bases. The CDR3 runs to 18 residues. V dropped 5 bases and J dropped 4; count of bases not matched to a gene: 16. The germline V gene has CDR1 MNHEY and CDR2 SMNVEV (reference sequence).

The chain is built from TRBV28 and TRBJ2-7, with TRBD1 identical over 10 bases. CDR1 and CDR2 from the germline V gene are MDHEN and SYDVKM. This CDR3 is built from 19 residues. V shed 4 bases and J 1 base; nucleotides not matched to a gene: 16. The CDR3 spells CASSSIEMEGDRGSYEQYF. The CDR3 DNA is TGTGCCAGCAGTTCGATCGAAATGGAAGGGGACAGGGGATCCTACGAGCAGTACTTC.

The chain uses TRBV5-6 and TRBJ2-3; 10 positions match TRBD2. The V and J ends lost 4 bases and 5 bases, in that order; junction bases with no gene match: 19. In germline, CDR1 is SGHDT, CDR2 YYEEEE. The CDR3 has 19 amino acids. In nucleotides, the CDR3 is TGTGCCAGCAGCCCGCGTGCCCCAGCTCTAGCGGGAGAAGTAGATACGCAGTATTTT. It specifies CASSPRAPALAGEVDTQYF. The whole variable domain, filled in from reference TRBV5-6 and TRBJ2-3, reads DAGVTQSPTHLIKTRGQQVTLRCSPKSGHDTVSWYQQALGQGPQFIFQYYEEEERQRGNFPDRFSGHQFPNYSSELNVNALLLGDSALYLCASSPRAPALAGEVDTQYFGPGTRLTVL.

This chain connects TRBV7-9 to TRBJ2-1, with 10 bases aligning to TRBD2. This CDR3 is built from 18 residues. CDR1 SEHNR and CDR2 FQNEAQ come from the germline V gene (reference sequence). Losses at the gene ends were 0 bases for V and 2 bases for J; bases not matched to a gene: 7. CDR3 sequence (DNA): TGTGCCAGCAGCTTAGCGCCTTCTAGCGGGAGACCCTACAATGAGCAGTTCTTC. It yields the protein CASSLAPSSGRPYNEQFF.

This chain joins TRBV5-1 and TRBJ2-1, with D possibly TRBD2 on 5 matching bases. CDR1 SGHRS and CDR2 YFSETQ come from the germline V gene. V dropped 4 bases and J dropped 9 bases, with 14 bases sitting between them. The CDR3 extends over 13 amino acids. CDR3: CASSLLSAGEQFF. The CDR3 region has the DNA TGCGCCAGCAGCCTTCTTAGCGCTGGTGAGCAGTTCTTC.

The chain recombines TRBV27 with TRBJ2-7; tentatively, D is TRBD1 (6 bases). Trimming shortened V by 6 bases and J by 3 bases, and 18 bases separated the two germline ends. CDR1 and CDR2 from the germline V gene are MNHEY and SMNVEV (reference sequence). The CDR3 runs to 15 residues. The CDR3 DNA is TGTGCCAGCAGGTCTTCCGGGACACATAACTACGAGCAGTACTTC. Protein product: CASRSSGTHNYEQYF.

This chain joins TRBV5-1 and TRBJ2-5, with 8 bases fitting TRBD1. This CDR3 spans 14 amino acids. The J segment lost 4 bases and the V segment lost 4 bases, leaving 6 bases of the junction unmatched. CDR1 and CDR2 (germline): SGHRS, YFSETQ. DNA for the CDR3: TGCGCCAGCAGCACCGACAGGGGAGGAGAGACCCAGTACTTC. It translates to CASSTDRGGETQYF. The full variable domain, its missing parts supplied by reference TRBV5-1 and TRBJ2-5, is KAGVTQTPRYLIKTRGQQVTLSCSPISGHRSVSWYQQTPGQGLQFLFEYFSETQRNKGNFPGRFSGRQFSNSRSEMNVSTLELGDSALYLCASSTDRGGETQYFGPGTRLLVL.

This clone was seen a handful of times. J is TRBJ2-3 and V is TRBV5-1; 9 bases agree with TRBD1. The germline V gene encodes CDR1 SGHRS and CDR2 YFSETQ. V trimming: 4 bases; J trimming: 6 bases; junction bases outside the gene matches: 12. The CDR3 has 16 residues. The CDR3 nucleotides read TGCGCCAGCAGCCACGGTTCCGGGACAGGGAAGGATACGCAGTATTTT. Its protein is CASSHGSGTGKDTQYF.

The CDR3 sequence is CASSIPVAGAAYEQYF. The CDR3, as DNA: TGTGCCAGTAGTATCCCCGTTGCAGGCGCAGCCTACGAGCAGTACTTC. This chain uses TRBV19 with TRBJ2-7; D is unclear. The CDR3 contains 16 residues. Trimming removed 3 bases from V and 2 bases from J, with 17 bases in between. Germline V gives CDR1 LNHDA, CDR2 SQIVND (reference sequence).

The V gene is TRBV28, the J gene TRBJ2-4, with TRBD2 identical over 9 bases. The CDR3 extends over 17 amino acids. Trimming cost V 2 bases and J 0 bases; bases outside gene matches: 5. Looked up from germline, CDR1 is MDHEN and CDR2 is SYDVKM. CDR3 region: CASSLPASGVAKNIQYF. CDR3 coding DNA: TGTGCCAGCAGTTTACCGGCTAGCGGGGTAGCCAAAAACATTCAGTACTTC.